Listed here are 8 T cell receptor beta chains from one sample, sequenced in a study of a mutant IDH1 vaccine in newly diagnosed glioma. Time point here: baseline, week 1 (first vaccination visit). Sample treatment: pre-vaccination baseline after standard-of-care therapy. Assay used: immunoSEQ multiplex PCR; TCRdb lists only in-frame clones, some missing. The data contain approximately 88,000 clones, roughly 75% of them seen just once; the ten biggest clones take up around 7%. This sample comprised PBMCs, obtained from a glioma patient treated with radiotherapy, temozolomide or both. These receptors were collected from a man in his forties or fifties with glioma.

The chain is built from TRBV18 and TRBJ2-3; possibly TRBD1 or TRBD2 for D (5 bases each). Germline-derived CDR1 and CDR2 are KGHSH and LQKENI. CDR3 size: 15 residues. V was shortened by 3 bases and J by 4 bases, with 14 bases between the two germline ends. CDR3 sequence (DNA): TGTGCCAGCTCACCGCCTAATCGGGGCGCAGATACGCAGTATTTT. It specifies CASSPPNRGADTQYF.

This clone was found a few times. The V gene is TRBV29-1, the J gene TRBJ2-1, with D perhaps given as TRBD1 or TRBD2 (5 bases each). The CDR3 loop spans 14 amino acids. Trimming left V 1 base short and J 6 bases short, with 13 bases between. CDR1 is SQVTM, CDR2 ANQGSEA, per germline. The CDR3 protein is CSVEGGAWVNEQFF. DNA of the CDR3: TGCAGCGTTGAAGGAGGGGCCTGGGTCAATGAGCAGTTCTTC.

Here the CDR3 reads CASSSPRRDPTYEQYF. The CDR3 DNA is TGTGCCAGCAGCTCCCCTCGAAGGGATCCTACCTACGAGCAGTACTTC. The chain carries TRBV5-6 and TRBJ2-7; D gene ambiguous. V was pared by 3 bases and J by 2 bases, with 18 bases between. The V gene's germline CDR1 is SGHDT and CDR2 YYEEEE. The CDR3 is made up of 16 amino acids.

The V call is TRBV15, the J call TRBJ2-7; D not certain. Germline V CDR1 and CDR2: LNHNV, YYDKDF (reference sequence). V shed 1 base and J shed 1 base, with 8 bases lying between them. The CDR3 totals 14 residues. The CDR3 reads CATSRGDISYEQYF. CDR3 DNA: TGTGCCACCAGCAGAGGAGACATATCCTACGAGCAGTACTTC.

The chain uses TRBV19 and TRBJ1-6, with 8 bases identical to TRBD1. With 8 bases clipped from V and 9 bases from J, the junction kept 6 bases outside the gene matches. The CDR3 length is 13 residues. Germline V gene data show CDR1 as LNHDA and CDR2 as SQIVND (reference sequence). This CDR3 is CASGDRGVSPLHF. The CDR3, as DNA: TGTGCCAGTGGAGACAGGGGCGTTTCACCCCTCCACTTT.

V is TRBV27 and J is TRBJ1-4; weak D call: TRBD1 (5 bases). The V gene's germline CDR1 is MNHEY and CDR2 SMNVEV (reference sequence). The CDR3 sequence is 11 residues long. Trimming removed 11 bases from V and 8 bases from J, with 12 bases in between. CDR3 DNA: TGTGCCCTCCTAGGGGAGGAAAAACTGTTTTTT. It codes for CALLGEEKLFF. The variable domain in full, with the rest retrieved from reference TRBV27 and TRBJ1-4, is EAQVTQNPRYLITVTGKKLTVTCSQNMNHEYMSWYRQDPGLGLRQIYYSMNVEVTDKGDVPEGYKVSRKEKRNFPLILESPSPNQTSLYFCALLGEEKLFFGSGTQLSVL.

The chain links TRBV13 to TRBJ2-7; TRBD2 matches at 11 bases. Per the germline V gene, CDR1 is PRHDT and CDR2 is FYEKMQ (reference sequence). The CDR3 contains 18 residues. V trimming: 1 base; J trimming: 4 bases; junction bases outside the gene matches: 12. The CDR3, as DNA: TGTGCCAGCAGCTTAGTGGGGACTAGCGGAAAAAGGTCGTACGAGCAGTACTTC. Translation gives CASSLVGTSGKRSYEQYF.

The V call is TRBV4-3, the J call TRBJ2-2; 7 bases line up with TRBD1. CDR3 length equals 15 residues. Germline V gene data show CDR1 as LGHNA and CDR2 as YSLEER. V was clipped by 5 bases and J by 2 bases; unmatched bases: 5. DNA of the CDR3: TGCGCCAGCAGCGCCCGACAGGGCAACACCGGGGAGCTGTTTTTT. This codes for CASSARQGNTGELFF.